This T cell receptor (beta chain) was sequenced for a study of T-cell reconstitution after alpha-beta-depleted transplantation in children. Whole-study findings and limits: About two months after transplant, alpha-beta T cells reportedly came from several hundred expanded graft clones. For some patients, TCRbeta diversity was high at day 60 because of recipient T cells and thymic progenitors that survived. Newly generated T cells supplied most T-cell counts and diversity one year post-transplant.

The CDR3 is made up of 14 amino acids. Germline CDR1 DFQATT, CDR2 SNEGSKA (reference sequence). Trimming at V came to 5 bases and at J to 6 bases, leaving 6 bases not matched to a gene. For TCRbeta, the library was prepared with unique molecular identifiers. MiXCR, run by TCRdb on the PCR reads, gives a single entry per CDR3 protein. The data show over 150,000 distinct CDR3 sequences, 6.3% seen once. This clonotype was seen repeatedly, ten times or more. Antigen specificity is unknown. The sequence was collected from a girl under two years old with combined immunodeficiency, due to receive a stem cell transplant. This chain uses TRBV20-1 with TRBJ2-2, with TRBD2 identical over 10 bases. The specimen comprised PBMCs, sampled before TCRalphabeta/CD19-depleted stem cell transplant. Here the CDR3 DNA reads TGCAGTGCTCTAAGCGGGGGGGCCGCCGGGGAGCTGTTTTTT. This translates into CSALSGGAAGELFF.